The clone carrying this T cell receptor (beta chain) was seen a handful of times. Its antigen is not known. The data originate from a study of shared clonotypes between healthy human individuals. Study outcomes and limitations: Clonotypes that were shared across four donors made up 4.5% to 5% of naive CD4 clonotypes.

This CDR3 contains 14 residues. The V end lost 5 bases, the J end lost 2 bases, and 12 bases lay between the germline ends. In germline, CDR1 is SGHTA, CDR2 FQGNSA. Clones were read by immunoSEQ multiplex PCR, and TCRdb kept only the in-frame ones, dropping some. Of some 1 million clones in the sample, 65% to 80% were seen once. Sequenced sample: memory CD4+ T cells sorted from blood. Subset noted: CD45RA-negative fraction. This chain links TRBV7-2 with TRBJ1-2, with D perhaps TRBD1 (6 bases). The sequence derives from a man aged 18 to 30 in good health. The CDR3 nucleotides are TGTGCCAGCAGCCCTGAACAGGGAAACTATGGCTACACCTTC. The encoded protein is CASSPEQGNYGYTF.